This entry features one T cell receptor beta chain sequence. Its cognate antigen has yet to be identified. Qualities for individual bases were not recorded, and no much larger clone is one base off. The source of the sample is a study of blood T cell repertoires in COVID-19 (TCRdb year 2020). Background for the entire study: Samples covering the acute and convalescent phases of COVID-19 were provided by collaborators in the United States, Italy and Spain. The prospective study material was composed of cDNA or gDNA derived from T cells, B-cell-depleted T cells, or PBMCs. The dataset comprised deeply sampled blood TCRbeta repertoires from subjects exposed to, actively infected with, or recovered from COVID-19. The repertoires were released in a freely available public database meant as a resource for research on the immune response to SARS-CoV-2. Samples came from the ongoing ImmuneRACE study (first 160 participants) plus 1,254 subjects from 6 global collaborators. Sample metadata almost always included a de-identified subject ID, COVID-19 status, age in years and sex. Where available, HLA class I and class II types were obtained from metadata supplied by the sample provider rather than from assay-based typing. Results the study describes overall, beyond this receptor: Clinical and demographic metadata were provided uncurated, with the amount varying by source and participant.

V is cut by 0 bases and J by 2 bases, and the space between the germline ends is 23 bases. The germline V gene yields LGHNA for CDR1 and YSLEER for CDR2. The CDR3 measures 19 amino acids from cysteine to phenylalanine. Here the CDR3 DNA is all that survives: 57 bases in frame from base 1. In the prospective study, participants were about 18 to 95 years old, resided in about two dozen geographic areas of the United States, and were enrolled through a virtual design. In the prospective study, participants were assigned to cohorts based on the clinical history participants reported in a screening survey and a study questionnaire. Recovered participants in ImmuneRACE Cohort 3 were defined as having two consecutive negative NP/OP PCR tests, clearance from a healthcare professional, or resolution of symptoms. In the prospective study, mobile phlebotomists collected whole blood, serum and a nasopharyngeal or oropharyngeal swab from each participant. Participants in the prospective study had the option to provide additional blood draws and questionnaires over an approximately two-month period. Blood samples from the prospective study were shipped frozen or at room temperature prior to DNA extraction.

TCRbeta CDR3 regions were amplified from genomic DNA by means of the immunoSEQ Assay, a bias-controlled multiplex PCR. Concerning the study's data processing: Within the assay, amplification of reference gene primers was used to estimate how many nucleated cells each sample contained. To quantify the absolute abundance of each unique TCRbeta CDR3 rearrangement, sequence reads were collapsed and filtered. Productive Simpson clonality was computed per sample as the square root of Simpson's diversity index over productive rearrangements. TCRdb re-hosts the immuneACCESS table, in-frame sequences only. Its copies lack some clones; in the studies checked, an unresolved V gene accounts for under half of them, and the cause for the rest is not known. Clonal size and the V and J genes are those of that table, whereas D and trimming came from the DNA. This sample comprises over 100,000 clones, 84% of them detected only once. Around 3.9% of the sample is in the top ten clones.

This chain joins TRBV4-3 to TRBJ2-7, with a weak D call of TRBD1 (7 bases match). Sample: PBMCs or T cells enriched from blood (not recorded which). This receptor was taken from a young woman who had recovered from COVID-19. The DNA reads TGCGCCAGCAGCCAAGAGCAAGTCTCCTCAGGGGGGTTGCCCTACGAGCAGTACTTC. Its protein product is CASSQEQVSSGGLPYEQYF.